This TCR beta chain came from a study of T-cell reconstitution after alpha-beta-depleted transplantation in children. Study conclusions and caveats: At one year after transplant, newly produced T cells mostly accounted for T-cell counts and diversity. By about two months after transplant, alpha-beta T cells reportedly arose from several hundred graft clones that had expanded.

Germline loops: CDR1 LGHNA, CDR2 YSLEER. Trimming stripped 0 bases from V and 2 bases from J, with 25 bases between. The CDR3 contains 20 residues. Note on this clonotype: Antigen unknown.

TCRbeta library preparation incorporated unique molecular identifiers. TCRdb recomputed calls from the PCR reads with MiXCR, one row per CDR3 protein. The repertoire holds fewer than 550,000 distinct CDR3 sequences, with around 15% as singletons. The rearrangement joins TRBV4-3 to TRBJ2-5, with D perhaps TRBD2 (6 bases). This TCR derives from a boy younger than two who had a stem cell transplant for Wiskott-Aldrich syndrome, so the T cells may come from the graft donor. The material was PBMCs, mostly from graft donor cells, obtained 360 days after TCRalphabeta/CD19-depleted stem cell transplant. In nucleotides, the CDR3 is TGCGCCAGCAGCCAAGATTTGTTGGCGGGACGTAAGTTTTTACAAGAGACCCAGTACTTC. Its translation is CASSQDLLAGRKFLQETQYF.